This T cell receptor (beta chain) appears in the sequencing data of a study of siplizumab effects on memory and regulatory T cells (dated 2019 in TCRdb). The study in broad terms: The study looked at the effect of siplizumab, an anti-CD2 antibody, on alloreactive T-cell subsets in allogeneic mixed lymphocyte reactions made from human PBMCs. Points the paper makes about the study in general: Roughly 80-95% of proliferating CD4+ or CD8+ clones could not be assigned a naive or memory phenotype. The cumulative frequency of alloreactive sequences that could be traced back to unstimulated CD4+ memory T cells was significantly reduced by siplizumab. Because sequences below about 10^-5 frequency were poorly captured, only a minor fraction of alloreactive clones could be mapped to unstimulated subsets. Among mappable alloreactive CD4+ clones, an average Treg-derived fraction of about 70% was observed with siplizumab, compared with roughly 27% in control reactions. Whether proliferating Tregs from siplizumab cultures actually had suppressive function was not functionally confirmed. Compared with memory T cells, unstimulated naive T cells appeared more diverse, and naive cells seemed to make a substantial contribution to the alloresponse.

CDR3 length: 15 amino acids, cysteine to phenylalanine. Kept here is only the CDR3 DNA, which spans 45 bases and is read in frame from base 1. CDR1 SGHDN and CDR2 FVKESK were looked up in the germline V gene. V trim: 3 bases; J trim: 2 bases; unmatched bases: 6. A remark on this clone: Its antigen target is currently unknown. Per-base qualities were not stored, and no clone one base away is much larger.

Library generation was performed with the immunoSEQ multiplex PCR assay. The deep sequencing platform assayed 80,000 to 100,000 TCR templates per sample. Genomic DNA extracted from sorted T cells was used for TCRbeta CDR3 sequencing. For the original study's pipeline: The R programming language was used for clonal analysis of the TCRbeta CDR3 data. Comparing unstimulated samples against CFSE-low samples taken after the reaction was how alloreactive CD4+ and CD8+ clones were defined. Regulatory or non-regulatory origin was assigned to alloreactive CD4+ clones by matching of sequences to sorted unstimulated Treg and non-Treg repertoires. The clones in this table, taken by TCRdb from immuneACCESS, are in-frame only. Not every clone is retained; where verified, under half of the shortfall comes from an unresolved V gene, and the cause of the rest is unknown. The V and J calls and clone size were taken over from that table, and D and trimming were inferred from the DNA. For this sample there are approximately 97,000 clones; about 90% appear just once. The top ten constitute about 1.1% of the sample.

Sorted unstimulated T cells and proliferating T cells recovered from mixed lymphocyte reactions underwent TCRbeta CDR3 sequencing. Fresh whole blood from 9 to 10 HLA-typed healthy donors served as the source for isolating PBMCs. Sequencing was performed on CD4+ T cells sorted from blood. The TCR originated in a human donor in good health. The V and J segments used are TRBV14 and TRBJ2-5; 7 bases in the junction line up with TRBD1. The nucleotides are TGTGCCAGCAGCCAGATTTGGGGACAGCAAGAGACCCAGTACTTC. It specifies CASSQIWGQQETQYF.